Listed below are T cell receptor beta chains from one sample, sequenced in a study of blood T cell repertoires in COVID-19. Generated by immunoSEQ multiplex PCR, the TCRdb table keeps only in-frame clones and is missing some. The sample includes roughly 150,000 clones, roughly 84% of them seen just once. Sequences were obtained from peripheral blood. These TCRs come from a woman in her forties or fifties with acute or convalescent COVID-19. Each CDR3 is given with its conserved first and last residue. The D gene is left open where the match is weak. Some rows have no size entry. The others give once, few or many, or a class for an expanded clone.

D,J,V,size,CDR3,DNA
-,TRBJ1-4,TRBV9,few,CASSVGTVDTNEKLFF,TGTGCCAGCAGCGTAGGGACAGTTGACACTAATGAAAAACTGTTTTTT
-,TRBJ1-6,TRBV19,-,CASSTATSQRGSPLHF,TGTGCCAGTAGTACGGCGACGTCCCAACGGGGTTCACCCCTCCACTTT
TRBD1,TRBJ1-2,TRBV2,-,CASSENRGNGYTF,TGTGCCAGCAGTGAAAACAGGGGGAATGGCTACACCTTC
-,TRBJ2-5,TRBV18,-,CASSPPTSKETQYF,TGTGCCAGCTCACCGCCGACTAGTAAAGAGACCCAGTACTTC
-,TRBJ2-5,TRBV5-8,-,CASSLELGLFETQYF,TGTGCCAGCAGCTTGGAACTGGGACTTTTCGAGACCCAGTACTTC
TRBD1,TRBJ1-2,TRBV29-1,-,CSVADREANYGYTF,TGCAGCGTTGCGGACAGGGAGGCTAACTATGGCTACACCTTC
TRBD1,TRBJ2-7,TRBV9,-,CASSDRDRGDEQYF,TGTGCCAGCAGCGACCGGGACAGGGGGGACGAGCAGTACTTC
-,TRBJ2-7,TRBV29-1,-,CSVGAGDTYEQYF,TGCAGCGTTGGGGCAGGGGACACCTACGAGCAGTACTTC
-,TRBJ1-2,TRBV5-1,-,CASSLTAARDGYTF,TGCGCCAGCAGCTTGACGGCGGCGCGGGATGGCTACACCTTC
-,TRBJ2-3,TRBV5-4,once,CASSLPGDSDTQYF,TGTGCCAGCAGCTTGCCGGGAGACTCAGATACGCAGTATTTT
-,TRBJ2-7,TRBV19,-,CASSTGNFYEQYF,TGTGCCAGTAGTACGGGAAACTTCTACGAGCAGTACTTC
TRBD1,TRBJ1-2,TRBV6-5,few,CASSTGALEGYTF,TGTGCCAGCAGTACAGGGGCCTTGGAGGGCTACACCTTC
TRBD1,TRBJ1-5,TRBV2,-,CASSLDREVQPQHF,TGTGCCAGCAGTTTGGACAGGGAGGTTCAGCCCCAGCATTTT
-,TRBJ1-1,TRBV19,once,CASSIWESGTEAFF,TGTGCCAGTAGTATATGGGAGTCGGGCACTGAAGCTTTCTTT
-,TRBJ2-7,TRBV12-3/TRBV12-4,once,CASSLERSYEQYF,TGTGCCAGCAGTTTAGAGCGGAGCTACGAGCAGTACTTC
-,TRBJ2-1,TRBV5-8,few,CASRRKGYSNEQFF,TGTGCCAGCAGACGGAAGGGGTACAGTAATGAGCAGTTCTTC
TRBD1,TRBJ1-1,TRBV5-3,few,CARSLTKQGTEAFF,TGTGCCAGAAGCTTGACGAAACAGGGGACTGAAGCTTTCTTT